This paragraph reports one T cell receptor beta chain. A second PCR, run for roughly 7 to 11 cycles, used a sample-barcoded 5' primer plus a J-beta primer mix. Each CDR3 protein gets one entry after TCRdb re-called the 5' RACE reads with MiXCR. The sample has more than 700,000 distinct CDR3 sequences; approximately 55% are singletons. The entry originates in a study of blood T cells in healthy people across ages. The CDR3 is made up of 13 amino acids. From germline, CDR1 is DFQATT and CDR2 SNEGSKA (reference sequence). Trimming removed 0 bases from V and 8 bases from J, with 12 bases in between. Sequencing was carried out using blood. The receptor was isolated from an elderly man in good health. The chain combines TRBV20-1 with TRBJ2-3; D call uncertain. CDR3 nucleotide sequence: TGCAGTGCTAGAGAGGCCCCCATCGGTACGCAGTATTTT. Translating it yields CSAREAPIGTQYF.